This T cell receptor beta chain came from a study of shared clonotypes between healthy human individuals. Findings of the study overall: Compared with clonotypes that all four donors shared, non-shared clonotypes had lower generation probabilities.

The CDR3 spans 15 residues. V was clipped by 4 bases and J by 7 bases; unmatched bases: 11. The germline gives CDR1 SQVTM, CDR2 ANQGSEA. Only in-frame clones appear in the TCRdb table, and some are missing; sequencing was by immunoSEQ multiplex PCR. Of 2 million to 2.5 million clones listed, approximately 94% are singletons. Of note for this clone: Its antigen is unknown.

The specimen sequenced was naive CD4+ T cells sorted from blood. Sample subset: CD45RA+ positively selected. This sequence originates from a man aged 18 to 30 in good health. This rearrangement joins TRBV29-1 to TRBJ1-4, with 8 positions matching TRBD1. CDR3 loop: CSVGAGGERREKLFF. CDR3 nucleotides: TGCAGCGTTGGGGCAGGGGGCGAACGGCGTGAAAAACTGTTTTTT.